This is a list of T cell receptor beta chains from one sample in a study of identical twins. TCRdb reprocessed the 5' RACE reads via MiXCR and lists one record per CDR3 protein. This table has hundreds of thousands of distinct CDR3 sequences, 8% to 9% appearing once. The same specimen was also included in a second study, on yellow fever vaccine responses in identical twins.

Input material: memory (CD45RO+) T cells sorted from blood. These receptors were collected from a woman aged 18-30 years in good health. The CDR3 runs from the conserved cysteine through the conserved F or W. Fields, in order: J gene, clone size, D gene, V gene, CDR3 DNA, CDR3 protein. D genes are given only for firm matches. Only some rows state a clone size, as once, few, many or a class for expanded clones.

>TRBJ1-1|many|TRBD1|TRBV7-8
TGTGCCAGCAGCTCGGGGACAGGGAGGAACACTGAAGCTTTCTTT
CASSSGTGRNTEAFF
>TRBJ1-1|few|TRBD1|TRBV12-3/TRBV12-4
TGTGCCAGCAGTCGGCAGGGGGCTAAGGGGAACACTGAAGCTTTCTTT
CASSRQGAKGNTEAFF
>TRBJ2-1|-|-|TRBV19
TGTGCCAGTAGTTCAACGCCTAACTACAATGAGCAGTTCTTC
CASSSTPNYNEQFF
>TRBJ2-3|many|-|TRBV6-5
TGTGCCAGCAGTTACGCGTCGGGGCCAGATACGCAGTATTTT
CASSYASGPDTQYF
>TRBJ2-2|-|TRBD2|TRBV20-1
TGCAGTGCTAGAGTTCTGGGCCTAGCGGGAGGGCGGGCGAACACCGGGGAGCTGTTTTTT
CSARVLGLAGGRANTGELFF
>TRBJ2-3|-|-|TRBV6-1
TGTGCCAGCAAGCCGGAGGGTGTCACAGATACGCAGTATTTT
CASKPEGVTDTQYF
>TRBJ2-5|-|-|TRBV6-1
TGTGCCAGCAGCGGACAAATAGGGACGGAGACCCAGTACTTC
CASSGQIGTETQYF
>TRBJ2-2|-|TRBD2|TRBV9
TGTGCCAGCAGCGTAGGTATTAGGGGACTAGAATCCACCGGGGAGCTGTTTTTT
CASSVGIRGLESTGELFF
>TRBJ1-2|many|-|TRBV6-5
TGTGCCAGCAGTCCCTCCCGGTGGGGAGGAGGAGGCTACACCTTC
CASSPSRWGGGGYTF
>TRBJ2-3|many|TRBD1|TRBV27
TGTGCCAGCAGTCCAACGGGACAGAGCACAGATACGCAGTATTTT
CASSPTGQSTDTQYF
>TRBJ1-2|-|-|TRBV4-1
TGCGCCAGCAGCCAAGATTCGACACGTCGTTCCTATGGCTACACCTTC
CASSQDSTRRSYGYTF
>TRBJ2-3|-|TRBD1|TRBV7-9
TGTGCCAGCAGCCCGGGACAGGGCTTAGATACGCAGTATTTT
CASSPGQGLDTQYF
>TRBJ2-2|many|-|TRBV5-6
TGTGCCAGCAGCTTGACAGGGCTGGCCACCGGGGAGCTGTTTTTT
CASSLTGLATGELFF
>TRBJ2-1|-|TRBD1|TRBV3-1
TGTGCCAGCAGGCGGACAGGGCCCAGCTACAATGAGCAGTTCTTC
CASRRTGPSYNEQFF
>TRBJ2-2|many|TRBD2|TRBV6-1
TGTGCCAGCCTGATGGGGGGGGACACCGGGGAGCTGTTTTTT
CASLMGGDTGELFF
>TRBJ2-4|-|-|TRBV12-5
TGTGCTAGTGCCCTGCAAAACATTCAGTACTTC
CASALQNIQYF
>TRBJ1-4|many|-|TRBV5-5
TGTGCCAGCAGCGCCGCGGGACGGCCTAATGAAAAACTGTTTTTT
CASSAAGRPNEKLFF
>TRBJ1-1|few|-|TRBV4-1
TGCGCCAGCAGCCAAGCTCCCTCACAGAACACTGAAGCTTTCTTT
CASSQAPSQNTEAFF
>TRBJ1-2|many|-|TRBV27
TGTGCCAGCAGTTTATCAGGTTGGGGTTATGGCTACACCTTC
CASSLSGWGYGYTF
>TRBJ1-1|few|TRBD1|TRBV12-3/TRBV12-4
TGTGCCAGCAGTCACCAGGGGGCTGGTACTGAAGCTTTCTTT
CASSHQGAGTEAFF
>TRBJ2-2|-|-|TRBV28
TGTGCCAGCAGTTTACTGGGCTTGAGAGGGGAGCTGTTTTTT
CASSLLGLRGELFF
>TRBJ2-4|few|TRBD2|TRBV18
TGTGCCAGCTCACCAGGGGCTAGCGGGAAGAAGAACATTCAGTACTTC
CASSPGASGKKNIQYF
>TRBJ2-3|few|TRBD2|TRBV7-8
TGTGCCAGCAGATCAGCGGGACCTCCAGATACGCAGTATTTT
CASRSAGPPDTQYF
>TRBJ1-2|-|-|TRBV28
TGTGCCAGCAGTTTACCCGCAACAGGAGTAGCTAACTATGGCTACACCTTC
CASSLPATGVANYGYTF
>TRBJ1-1|-|-|TRBV29-1
TGCAGCGTTGCGACGGGACACAGGTACACTGAAGCTTTCTTT
CSVATGHRYTEAFF
>TRBJ1-3|few|-|TRBV7-9
TGTGCCAGCAGCTCGAGGGCCCTAAACACCATATATTTT
CASSSRALNTIYF
>TRBJ2-1|few|-|TRBV5-8
TGTGCCAGCAGCTTGACCCCCGCTAATGAGCAGTTCTTC
CASSLTPANEQFF
>TRBJ2-2|many|-|TRBV20-1
TGCAGTGCTAGAAGGGACATCGGGGAGCTGTTTTTT
CSARRDIGELFF
>TRBJ2-5|many|TRBD2|TRBV12-3/TRBV12-4
TGTGCCAGCAGCCCGGCGGGCACTAGCGGGACCCAGTACTTC
CASSPAGTSGTQYF
>TRBJ2-3|-|TRBD2|TRBV18
TGTGCCAGCTCACCGGGACTAGCATCTACCTCAGATACGCAGTATTTT
CASSPGLASTSDTQYF
>TRBJ2-1|-|TRBD2|TRBV7-9
TGTGCCAGCAGCCCTGGGACTAGCGGGAGCTCGGATGAGCAGTTCTTC
CASSPGTSGSSDEQFF
>TRBJ2-3|once|TRBD2|TRBV11-2
TGTGCCAGCAGCTTGGGGACTAGCGGGGGCCTCCATACTAGCACAGATACGCAGTATTTT
CASSLGTSGGLHTSTDTQYF
>TRBJ2-1|-|-|TRBV4-2
TGTGCCAGCAGCCAAGATCGGGGCGGGACCTCCTACAATGAGCAGTTCTTC
CASSQDRGGTSYNEQFF
>TRBJ1-1|few|-|TRBV5-5
TGTGCCAGCAGCTGGCAGGGAATCGCTGAAGCTTTCTTT
CASSWQGIAEAFF
>TRBJ1-1|-|-|TRBV5-5
TGTGCCAGCAGCTTGGAAGGCACGGCGAACACTGAAGCTTTCTTT
CASSLEGTANTEAFF
>TRBJ2-5|few|TRBD1|TRBV20-1
TGCAGTGCTAGTAGACAGGGCGGCCAAGAGACCCAGTACTTC
CSASRQGGQETQYF
>TRBJ2-1|few|TRBD1|TRBV6-2/TRBV6-3
TGTGCCAGCAGTTACGGGGGGACAGGGCTCTACAATGAGCAGTTCTTC
CASSYGGTGLYNEQFF
>TRBJ2-2|-|-|TRBV16
TGTGCCAGCAGCCAATCAGGTAGTCCGGACACCGGGGAGCTGTTTTTT
CASSQSGSPDTGELFF
>TRBJ2-1|-|TRBD2|TRBV20-1
TGCAGTGCATGGCCTGGGACTAGCCTCTCATATGAGCAGTTCTTC
CSAWPGTSLSYEQFF
>TRBJ2-7|many|TRBD2|TRBV27
TGTGCCAGCAGTTTATCCCTAGCGGGAGGCACCTACGAGCAGTACTTC
CASSLSLAGGTYEQYF
>TRBJ1-2|few|TRBD1|TRBV12-3/TRBV12-4
TGTGCCAGCAGTCCTGGACAGGGGGGAGGCTATGGCTACACCTTC
CASSPGQGGGYGYTF
>TRBJ2-3|-|-|TRBV11-3
TGTGCCAGCAGCTTCATGTTCTTTTTGGACGATACGCAGTATTTT
CASSFMFFLDDTQYF
>TRBJ1-2|few|-|TRBV11-2
TGTGCCAGCAGCCTCTCACAGGGACGCTATGGCTACACCTTC
CASSLSQGRYGYTF
>TRBJ2-5|many|-|TRBV6-6
TGTGCCAGCACCAAGGGGGAGACCCAGTACTTC
CASTKGETQYF
>TRBJ1-4|many|-|TRBV12-3/TRBV12-4
TGTGCCAGCAGTTCCGGGGGGTCCAGGGAAAAACTGTTTTTT
CASSSGGSREKLFF